This T cell receptor beta chain was sequenced during a study of neurological immune-mediated disorders. The sample holds many counts of this clonotype. The antigen is unknown. The CDR3 is 11 residues long. Trimming stripped 6 bases from V and 8 bases from J, with 8 bases between. In germline, CDR1 is KGHSY, CDR2 FQNENV. A single run covered 15-18 subjects with over 180 million TCR-beta sequences. Using its own MiXCR run on the 5' RACE reads, TCRdb lists one record per CDR3 protein. This table holds about 62,000 distinct CDR3 sequences, around 5% found once. General study points: The most TCR clonal expansion was seen in HTLV-1-associated myelopathy, whereas the least was seen in multiple sclerosis, below the level in healthy controls.

The origin of this receptor is a woman aged 45-59 years with multiple sclerosis. The gene calls are TRBV16 and TRBJ2-1; D unclear. Sequencing input: PBMCs. CDR3 amino acids: CASSRKDEQFF. The CDR3 DNA reads as TGTGCCAGCAGTCGTAAGGATGAGCAGTTCTTC.